This T cell receptor beta chain was documented in a study of post-analysis software for immune sequencing data. The study, taken as a whole, reports: About 5 TRBV segments were more frequent in patients than controls; TRBV5-6, TRBV5-1 and TRBV20-1 belonged to this group. Normalized Chao1 diversity was significantly reduced in patients versus controls. Strong same-batch co-clustering of samples appeared with F measure clustering.

Comments on this clonotype: The antigen is not known. A much more abundant neighbour one base away suggests this may be a read error.

The TCR beta cDNA libraries contained unique molecular identifiers. TCRdb independently ran MiXCR on the PCR reads; one entry per CDR3 protein. The sample holds approximately 160,000 distinct CDR3 sequences, about 32% seen once. Germline loops: CDR1 LNHNV, CDR2 YYDKDF (reference sequence). CDR3 length equals 14 residues. The sample taken for sequencing was blood. The receptor's source is a girl between 5 and 17 years old with multiple sclerosis. The rearrangement links TRBV15 to TRBJ2-4; D unresolved. The DNA end is a closer match to TRBJ2-7, so the J assignment may be wrong. The CDR3 sequence: CATSRLGSQHEQYF. The CDR3, as DNA: TGTGCCACCAGCAGACTTGGGTCACAACACGAGCAGTACTTC.